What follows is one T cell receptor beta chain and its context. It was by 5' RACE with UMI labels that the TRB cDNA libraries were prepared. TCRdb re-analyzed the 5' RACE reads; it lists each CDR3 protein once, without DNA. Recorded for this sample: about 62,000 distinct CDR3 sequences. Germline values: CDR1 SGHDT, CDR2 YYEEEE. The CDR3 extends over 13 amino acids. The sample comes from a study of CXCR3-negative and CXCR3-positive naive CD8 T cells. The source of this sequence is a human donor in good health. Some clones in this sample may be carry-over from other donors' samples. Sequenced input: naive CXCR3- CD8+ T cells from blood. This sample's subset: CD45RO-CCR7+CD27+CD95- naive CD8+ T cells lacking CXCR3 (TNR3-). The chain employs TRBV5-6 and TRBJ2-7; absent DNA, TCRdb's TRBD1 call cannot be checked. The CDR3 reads CASSFQGAGEQYF.